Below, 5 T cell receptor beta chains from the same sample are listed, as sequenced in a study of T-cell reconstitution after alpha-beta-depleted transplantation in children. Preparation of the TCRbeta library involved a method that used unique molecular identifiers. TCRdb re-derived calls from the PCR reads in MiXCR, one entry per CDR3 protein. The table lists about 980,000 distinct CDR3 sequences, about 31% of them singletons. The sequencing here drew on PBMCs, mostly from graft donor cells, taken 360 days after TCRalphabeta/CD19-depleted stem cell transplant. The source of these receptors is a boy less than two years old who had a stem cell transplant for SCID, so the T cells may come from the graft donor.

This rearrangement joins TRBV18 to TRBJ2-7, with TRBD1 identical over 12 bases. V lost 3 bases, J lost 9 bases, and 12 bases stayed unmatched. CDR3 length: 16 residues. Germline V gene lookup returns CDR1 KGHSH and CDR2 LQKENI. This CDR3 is CASSPATGQGARGQYF. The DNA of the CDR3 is TGTGCCAGCTCACCGGCAACGGGACAGGGGGCGCGGGGGCAGTACTTC.

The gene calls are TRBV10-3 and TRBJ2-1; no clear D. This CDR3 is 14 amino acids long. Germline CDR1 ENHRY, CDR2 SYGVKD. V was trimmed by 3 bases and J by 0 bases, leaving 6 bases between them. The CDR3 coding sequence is TGTGCCATCAGTGACACAAGCTCCTACAATGAGCAGTTCTTC. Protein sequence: CAISDTSSYNEQFF.

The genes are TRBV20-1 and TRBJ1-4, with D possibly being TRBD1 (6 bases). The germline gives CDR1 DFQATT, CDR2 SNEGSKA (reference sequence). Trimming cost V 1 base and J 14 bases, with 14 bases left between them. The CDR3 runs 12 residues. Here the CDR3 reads CSARVPDQGLFF. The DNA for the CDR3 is TGCAGTGCTAGAGTGCCGGACCAGGGGCTGTTTTTT.

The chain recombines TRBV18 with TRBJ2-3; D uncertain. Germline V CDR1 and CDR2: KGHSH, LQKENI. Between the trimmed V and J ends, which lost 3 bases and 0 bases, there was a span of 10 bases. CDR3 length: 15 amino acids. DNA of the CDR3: TGTGCCAGCTCACCTCAGACATTTAGCACAGATACGCAGTATTTT. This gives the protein CASSPQTFSTDTQYF. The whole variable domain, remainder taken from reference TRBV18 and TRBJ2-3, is NAGVMQNPRHLVRRRGQEARLRCSPMKGHSHVYWYRQLPEEGLKFMVYLQKENIIDESGMPKERFSAEFPKEGPSILRIQQVVRGDSAAYFCASSPQTFSTDTQYFGPGTRLTVL.

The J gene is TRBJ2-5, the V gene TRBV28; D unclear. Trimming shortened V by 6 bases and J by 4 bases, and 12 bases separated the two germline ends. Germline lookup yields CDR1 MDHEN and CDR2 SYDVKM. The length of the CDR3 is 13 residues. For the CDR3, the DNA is TGTGCCAGCAGCCTAAGGCTCCTAGAGACCCAGTACTTC. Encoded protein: CASSLRLLETQYF. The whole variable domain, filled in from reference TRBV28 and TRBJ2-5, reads DVKVTQSSRYLVKRTGEKVFLECVQDMDHENMFWYRQDPGLGLRLIYFSYDVKMKEKGDIPEGYSVSREKKERFSLILESASTNQTSMYLCASSLRLLETQYFGPGTRLLVL.